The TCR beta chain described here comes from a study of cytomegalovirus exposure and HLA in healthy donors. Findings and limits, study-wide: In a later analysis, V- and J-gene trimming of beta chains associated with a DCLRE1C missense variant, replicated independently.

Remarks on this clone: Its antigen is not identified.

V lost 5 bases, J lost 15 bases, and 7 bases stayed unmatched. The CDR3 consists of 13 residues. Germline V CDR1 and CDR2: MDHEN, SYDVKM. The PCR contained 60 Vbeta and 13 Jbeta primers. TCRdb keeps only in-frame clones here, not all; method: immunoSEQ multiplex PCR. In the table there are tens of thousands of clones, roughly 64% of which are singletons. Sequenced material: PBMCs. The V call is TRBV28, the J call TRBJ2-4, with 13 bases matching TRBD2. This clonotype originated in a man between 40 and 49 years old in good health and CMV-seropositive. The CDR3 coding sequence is TGTGCCAGCAGTCCCGGACTAGCGGGAGTGAGGTACTTC. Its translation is CASSPGLAGVRYF.